Listed below are T cell receptor beta chains from one sample, sequenced in a study of T cell responses to AZD1222 COVID-19 vaccine. Some clones are missing from TCRdb's copy, which holds only in-frame ones; the method was immunoSEQ multiplex PCR. Here the sample spans 130,000 to 150,000 clones, roughly four fifths being singletons. This sample comprised peripheral blood, obtained on day 0 of MenACWY control vaccination. All receptors come from an adult in good health. Both conserved end residues are part of each CDR3. A D gene is named only where the DNA matches it firmly. Rows may omit the clone size; those that give it use once, few, many or a size class.

j_call: TRBJ2-3; v_call: TRBV15; d_call: NA; clone_size: NA; cdr3_nt: TGTGCCACCAGTCGGAAGGGACCGGGGACCGCGAGGGGGACAGATACGCAGTATTTT; cdr3_aa: CATSRKGPGTARGTDTQYF
j_call: TRBJ1-5; v_call: TRBV6-5; d_call: NA; clone_size: NA; cdr3_nt: TGTGCCAGCTCTCGGGCCAGCGTCAATCAGCCCCAGCATTTT; cdr3_aa: CASSRASVNQPQHF
j_call: TRBJ1-5; v_call: TRBV6-5; d_call: NA; clone_size: few; cdr3_nt: TGTGCCAGCAGGGCGACAGATTATAGCAATCAGCCCCAGCATTTT; cdr3_aa: CASRATDYSNQPQHF
j_call: TRBJ1-2; v_call: TRBV2; d_call: TRBD1; clone_size: NA; cdr3_nt: TGTGCCAGCAGTCGACAGGGTCCGGTTGGCTACACCTTC; cdr3_aa: CASSRQGPVGYTF
j_call: TRBJ2-7; v_call: TRBV5-1; d_call: TRBD1; clone_size: few; cdr3_nt: TGCGCCAGCAGCTTGGGGACAGGGCCCCTCATCGAGCAGTACTTC; cdr3_aa: CASSLGTGPLIEQYF
j_call: TRBJ2-3; v_call: TRBV7-3; d_call: NA; clone_size: NA; cdr3_nt: TGTGCCAGCAGCTTAACTCCAGGGGTGCCCACAGATACGCAGTATTTT; cdr3_aa: CASSLTPGVPTDTQYF
j_call: TRBJ1-1; v_call: TRBV3-1/TRBV3-2; d_call: NA; clone_size: once; cdr3_nt: TGTGCCAGCAGCCAACGCGGGAGTACTGAAGCTTTCTTT; cdr3_aa: CASSQRGSTEAFF
j_call: TRBJ2-1; v_call: TRBV20-1; d_call: NA; clone_size: NA; cdr3_nt: TGCAGTGCTAGGGTTTTGGATAAAGAGTTCTTC; cdr3_aa: CSARVLDKEFF
j_call: TRBJ1-2; v_call: TRBV15; d_call: NA; clone_size: NA; cdr3_nt: TGTGCCACCAGCAGAGATGGGGACACCCTCCTCTATGGCTACACCTTC; cdr3_aa: CATSRDGDTLLYGYTF
j_call: TRBJ1-4; v_call: TRBV6-1; d_call: NA; clone_size: NA; cdr3_nt: TGTGCCAGCAGTGGTAGTCGGGGGTCTGCAACTAATGAAAAACTGTTTTTT; cdr3_aa: CASSGSRGSATNEKLFF
j_call: TRBJ1-1; v_call: TRBV5-4; d_call: NA; clone_size: NA; cdr3_nt: TGTGCCAGCAGCTTAGGGGGAAGGGGCGCGGGAACTGAAGCTTTCTTT; cdr3_aa: CASSLGGRGAGTEAFF
j_call: TRBJ1-4; v_call: TRBV5-6; d_call: NA; clone_size: NA; cdr3_nt: TGTGCCAGCAGCTGGGGACCCCCAACCATCAATGAAAAACTGTTTTTT; cdr3_aa: CASSWGPPTINEKLFF
j_call: TRBJ2-2; v_call: TRBV27; d_call: NA; clone_size: NA; cdr3_nt: TGTGCCAGCAGTAATGTTGGGGGGACGGTTGTCGGGGAGCTGTTTTTT; cdr3_aa: CASSNVGGTVVGELFF